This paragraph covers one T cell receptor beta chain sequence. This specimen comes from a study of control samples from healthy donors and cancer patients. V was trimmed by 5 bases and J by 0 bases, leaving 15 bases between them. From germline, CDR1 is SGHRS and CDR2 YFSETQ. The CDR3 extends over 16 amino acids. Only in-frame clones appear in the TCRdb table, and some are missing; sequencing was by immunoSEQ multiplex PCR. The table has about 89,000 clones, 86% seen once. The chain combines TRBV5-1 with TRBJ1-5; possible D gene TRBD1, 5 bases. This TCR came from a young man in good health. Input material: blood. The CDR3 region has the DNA TGCGCCAGCAGAACCGGGGCAGGGAATAGCAATCAGCCCCAGCATTTT. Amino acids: CASRTGAGNSNQPQHF.